This T cell receptor (beta chain) is from a study of radiotherapy plus CTLA-4 blockade in lung cancer. The assay was immunoSEQ multiplex PCR, and TCRdb's table has in-frame clones only and misses some. The sample records roughly 71,000 clones, roughly 80% being singletons. J gave up 9 bases and V 3 bases, and 15 bases lay outside the gene matches. CDR1 and CDR2 from the germline V gene are SGDLS and YYNGEE. The CDR3 extends over 17 amino acids. Alongside CTLA-4 blockade with ipilimumab, patients with chemo-refractory metastatic non-small-cell lung cancer received focal radiation. The chain is built from TRBV9 and TRBJ2-1; 10 bases match TRBD2. This specimen consisted of peripheral blood, obtained from a patient treated with radiotherapy plus ipilimumab. The receptor was isolated from a human donor with non-small cell lung cancer who had a complete response to radiotherapy plus ipilimumab. This CDR3 reads CASSAESGRASFFEQFF. In nucleotides, the CDR3 is TGTGCCAGCAGCGCCGAAAGCGGGAGGGCCAGTTTTTTTGAGCAGTTCTTC.